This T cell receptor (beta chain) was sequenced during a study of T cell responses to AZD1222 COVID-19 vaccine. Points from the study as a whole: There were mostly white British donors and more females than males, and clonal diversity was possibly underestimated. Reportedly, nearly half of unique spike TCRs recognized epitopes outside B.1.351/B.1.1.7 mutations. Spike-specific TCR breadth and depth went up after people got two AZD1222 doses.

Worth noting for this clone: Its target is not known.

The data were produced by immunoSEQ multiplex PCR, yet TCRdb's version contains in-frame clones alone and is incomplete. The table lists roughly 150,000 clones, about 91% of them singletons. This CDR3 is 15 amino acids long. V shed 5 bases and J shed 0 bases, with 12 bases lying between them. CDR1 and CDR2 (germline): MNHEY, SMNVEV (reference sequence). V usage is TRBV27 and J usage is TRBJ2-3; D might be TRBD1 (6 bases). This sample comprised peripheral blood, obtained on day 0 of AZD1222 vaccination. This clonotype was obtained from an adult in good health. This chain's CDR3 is CASSGEGVSTDTQYF. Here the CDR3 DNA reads TGTGCCAGCAGTGGAGAGGGGGTTAGCACAGATACGCAGTATTTT.